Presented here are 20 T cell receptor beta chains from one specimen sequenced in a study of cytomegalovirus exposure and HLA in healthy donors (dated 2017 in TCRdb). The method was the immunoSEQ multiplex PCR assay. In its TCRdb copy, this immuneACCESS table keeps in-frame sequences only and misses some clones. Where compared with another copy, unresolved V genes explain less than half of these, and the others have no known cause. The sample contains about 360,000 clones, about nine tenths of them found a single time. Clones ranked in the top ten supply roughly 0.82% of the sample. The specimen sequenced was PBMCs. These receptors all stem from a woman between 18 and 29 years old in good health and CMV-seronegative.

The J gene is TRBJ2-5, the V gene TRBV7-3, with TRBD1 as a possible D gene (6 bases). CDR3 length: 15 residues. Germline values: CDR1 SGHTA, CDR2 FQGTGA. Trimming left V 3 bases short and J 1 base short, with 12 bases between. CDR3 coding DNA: TGTGCCAGCAGCTTCGGACAGATTCCCCAAGAGACCCAGTACTTC. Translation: CASSFGQIPQETQYF.

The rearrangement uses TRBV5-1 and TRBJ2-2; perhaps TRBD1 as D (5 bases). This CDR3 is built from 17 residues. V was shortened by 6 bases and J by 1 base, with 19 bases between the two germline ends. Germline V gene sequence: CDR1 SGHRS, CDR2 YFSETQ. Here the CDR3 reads CASTLYPGGQNTGELFF. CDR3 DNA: TGCGCCAGCACCCTATACCCGGGTGGACAGAACACCGGGGAGCTGTTTTTT. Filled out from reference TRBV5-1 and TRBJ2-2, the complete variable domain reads KAGVTQTPRYLIKTRGQQVTLSCSPISGHRSVSWYQQTPGQGLQFLFEYFSETQRNKGNFPGRFSGRQFSNSRSEMNVSTLELGDSALYLCASTLYPGGQNTGELFFGEGSRLTVL.

The CDR3 DNA reads as TGTGCCAGCAGCCTCAGTGACCGGGTCTATGGCTACACCTTC. Translating gives CASSLSDRVYGYTF. The chain combines TRBV5-4 with TRBJ1-2; D call uncertain. With 4 bases removed from V and 4 bases from J, the gap between germline ends came to 14 bases. The CDR3 runs 14 residues. Germline CDR1 is SGHNT and CDR2 is YYREEE (reference sequence).

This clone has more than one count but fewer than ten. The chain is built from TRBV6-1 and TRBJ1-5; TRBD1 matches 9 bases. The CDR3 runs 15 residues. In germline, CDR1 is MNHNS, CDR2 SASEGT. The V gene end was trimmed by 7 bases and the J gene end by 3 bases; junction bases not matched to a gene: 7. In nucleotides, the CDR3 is TGTGCCAGCACCTGGGACAGGGTGTCCAATCAGCCCCAGCATTTT. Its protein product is CASTWDRVSNQPQHF.

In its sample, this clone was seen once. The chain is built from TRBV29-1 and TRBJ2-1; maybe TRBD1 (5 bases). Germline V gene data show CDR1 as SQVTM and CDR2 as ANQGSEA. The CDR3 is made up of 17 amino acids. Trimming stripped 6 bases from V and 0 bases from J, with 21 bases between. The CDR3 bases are TGCAGCGTGGTGAGGTACGGAAGGGGAAGCTCCTACAATGAGCAGTTCTTC. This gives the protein CSVVRYGRGSSYNEQFF.

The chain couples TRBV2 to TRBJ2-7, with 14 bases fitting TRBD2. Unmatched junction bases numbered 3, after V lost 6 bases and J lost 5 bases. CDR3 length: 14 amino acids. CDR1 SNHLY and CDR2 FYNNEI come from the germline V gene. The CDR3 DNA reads TGTGCCAGCAGGAGGGGACTAGCGGGAGACGAGCAGTACTTC. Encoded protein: CASRRGLAGDEQYF.

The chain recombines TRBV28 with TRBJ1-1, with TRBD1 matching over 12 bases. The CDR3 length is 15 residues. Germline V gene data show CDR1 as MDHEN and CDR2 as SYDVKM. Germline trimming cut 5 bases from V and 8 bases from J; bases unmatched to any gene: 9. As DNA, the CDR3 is TGTGCCAGCAGTCCAGTAGGGACAGGGGGCAGAGAAGCTTTCTTT. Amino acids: CASSPVGTGGREAFF.

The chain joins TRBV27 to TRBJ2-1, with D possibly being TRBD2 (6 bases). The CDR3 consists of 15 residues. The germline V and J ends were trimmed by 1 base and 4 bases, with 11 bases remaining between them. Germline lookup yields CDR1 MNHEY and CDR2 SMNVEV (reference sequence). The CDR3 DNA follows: TGTGCCAGCAGTTTATGGCGGACTACTTACAATGAGCAGTTCTTC. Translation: CASSLWRTTYNEQFF.

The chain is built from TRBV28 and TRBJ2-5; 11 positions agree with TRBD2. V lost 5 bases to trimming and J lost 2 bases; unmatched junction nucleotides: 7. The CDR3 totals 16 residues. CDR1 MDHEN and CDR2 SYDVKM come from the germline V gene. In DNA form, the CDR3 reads TGTGCCAGCAGTCAGACTAGCGGGGCCGTTCAAGAGACCCAGTACTTC. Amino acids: CASSQTSGAVQETQYF.

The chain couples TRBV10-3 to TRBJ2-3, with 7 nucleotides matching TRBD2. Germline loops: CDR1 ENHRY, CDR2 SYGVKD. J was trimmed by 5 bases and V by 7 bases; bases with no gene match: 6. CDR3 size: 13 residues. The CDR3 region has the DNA TGTGCCATCAACCTCCGGGAGGAAGATACGCAGTATTTT. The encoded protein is CAINLREEDTQYF.

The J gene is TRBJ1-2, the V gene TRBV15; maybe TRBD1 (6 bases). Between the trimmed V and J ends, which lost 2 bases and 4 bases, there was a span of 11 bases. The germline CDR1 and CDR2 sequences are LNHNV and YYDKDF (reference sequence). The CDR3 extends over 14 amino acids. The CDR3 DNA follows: TGTGCCACCAGCAGACTACAGGGATCCTATGGCTACACCTTC. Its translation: CATSRLQGSYGYTF.

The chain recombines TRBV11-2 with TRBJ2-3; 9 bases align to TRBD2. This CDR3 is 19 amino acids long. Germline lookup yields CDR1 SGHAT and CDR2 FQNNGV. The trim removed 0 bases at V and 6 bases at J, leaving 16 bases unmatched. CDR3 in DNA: TGTGCCAGCAGCTTAGATCAGGTCCTAGGCGGGGGGGCAGGGGATACGCAGTATTTT. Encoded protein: CASSLDQVLGGGAGDTQYF.

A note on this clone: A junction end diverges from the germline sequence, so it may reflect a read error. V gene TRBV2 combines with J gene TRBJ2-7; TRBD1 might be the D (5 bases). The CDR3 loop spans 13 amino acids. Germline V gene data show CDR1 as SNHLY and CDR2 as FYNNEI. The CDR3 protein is CASSYDSKQGYSF. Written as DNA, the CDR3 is TGTGCCAGCAGCTACGATTCCAAGCAGGGATACTCTTTC.

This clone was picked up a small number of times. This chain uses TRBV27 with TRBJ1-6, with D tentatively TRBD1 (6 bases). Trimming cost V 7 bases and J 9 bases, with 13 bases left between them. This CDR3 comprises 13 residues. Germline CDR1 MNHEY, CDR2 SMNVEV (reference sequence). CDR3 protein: CASNGGGPSPLHF. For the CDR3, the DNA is TGTGCCAGCAATGGTGGGGGCCCTTCACCCCTCCACTTT.

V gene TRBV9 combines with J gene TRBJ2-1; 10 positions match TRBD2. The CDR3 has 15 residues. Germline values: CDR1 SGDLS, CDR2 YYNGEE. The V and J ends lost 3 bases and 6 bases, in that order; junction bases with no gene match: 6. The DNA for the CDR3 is TGTGCCAGCAGCGCCGCCTTAGCGGGAGGCAATGAGCAGTTCTTC. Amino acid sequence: CASSAALAGGNEQFF.

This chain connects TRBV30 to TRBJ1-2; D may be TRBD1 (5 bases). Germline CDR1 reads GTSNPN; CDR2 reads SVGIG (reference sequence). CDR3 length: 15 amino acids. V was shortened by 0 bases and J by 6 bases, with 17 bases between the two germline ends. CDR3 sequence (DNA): TGTGCCTGGAGTGTTCTGGAAGGGGTGAAGGATGGCTACACCTTC. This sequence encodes CAWSVLEGVKDGYTF. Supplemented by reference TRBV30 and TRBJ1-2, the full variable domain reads SQTIHQWPATLVQPVGSPLSLECTVEGTSNPNLYWYRQAAGRGLQLLFYSVGIGQISSEVPQNLSASRPQDRQFILSSKKLLLSDSGFYLCAWSVLEGVKDGYTFGSGTRLTVV.

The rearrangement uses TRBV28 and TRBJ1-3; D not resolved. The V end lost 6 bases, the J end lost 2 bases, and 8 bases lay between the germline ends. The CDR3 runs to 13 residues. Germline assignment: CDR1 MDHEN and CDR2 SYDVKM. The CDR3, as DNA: TGTGCCAGCAGCTTTAGTCCTGGAAACACCATATATTTT. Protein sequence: CASSFSPGNTIYF.

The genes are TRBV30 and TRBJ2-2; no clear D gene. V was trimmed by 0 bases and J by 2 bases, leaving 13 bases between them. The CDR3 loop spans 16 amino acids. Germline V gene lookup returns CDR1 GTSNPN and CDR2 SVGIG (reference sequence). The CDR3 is CAWSVRRGINTGELFF. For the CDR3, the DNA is TGTGCCTGGAGTGTACGACGAGGAATCAACACCGGGGAGCTGTTTTTT.

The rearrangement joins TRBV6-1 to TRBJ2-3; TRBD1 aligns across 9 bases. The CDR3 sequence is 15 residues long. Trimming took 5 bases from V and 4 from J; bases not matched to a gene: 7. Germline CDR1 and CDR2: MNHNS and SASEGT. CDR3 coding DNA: TGTGCCAGCAGTCTGACAGGGGGAGAAGCAGATACGCAGTATTTT. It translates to CASSLTGGEADTQYF.

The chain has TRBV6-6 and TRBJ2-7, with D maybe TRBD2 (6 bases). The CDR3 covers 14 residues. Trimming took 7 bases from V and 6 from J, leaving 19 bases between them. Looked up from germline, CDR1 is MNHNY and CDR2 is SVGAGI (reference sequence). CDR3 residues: CASTSPAGPGEQYF. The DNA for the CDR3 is TGTGCCAGCACCTCCCCGGCGGGGCCGGGCGAGCAGTACTTC.